The entry below describes one T cell receptor (beta chain). Treatment defined: some 19 received Ad26.COV2.S at low or high dose, single or two shots; 5 received placebo; per-sample allocation not given. Sample collection was performed on day 63 after the first vaccine or placebo injection. The data derive from a study of Ad26.COV2.S vaccination and SARS-CoV-2 variants. In the study overall: Donor had been placed in the Ad26.COV2.S arm of the COV1001 trial.

Method: immunoSEQ multiplex PCR; TCRdb's copy keeps in-frame clones and lacks some. The sample includes some 460,000 clones, nearly 90% of them seen just once. The CDR3 covers 15 residues. With 3 bases removed from V and 8 bases from J, the gap between germline ends came to 19 bases. The germline V gene has CDR1 LGHDT and CDR2 YNNKEL (reference sequence). This TCR derives from a person aged 18-65 years who received the Ad26.COV2.S COVID-19 vaccine or a placebo. The chain uses TRBV3-1 (or the pseudogene TRBV3-2) and TRBJ1-2, with a possible D match to TRBD1 (5 bases). The specimen was peripheral blood, collected in a trial of Ad26.COV2.S vaccine versus placebo. In nucleotides, the CDR3 is TGTGCCAGCAGCCATTCAACAGGCTTTTATCGGGGCTACACCTTC. It translates to CASSHSTGFYRGYTF.